This T cell receptor beta chain was obtained from a study of cytomegalovirus exposure and HLA in healthy donors. PCR employed 60 Vbeta and 13 Jbeta primers. The assay was immunoSEQ multiplex PCR, and TCRdb's table has in-frame clones only and misses some. This repertoire shows about 99,000 clones, approximately 64% found once; its top ten account for 2.5% to 4%. This clone was recorded only once. Between the trimmed V and J ends, which lost 0 bases and 0 bases, there was a span of 6 bases. The CDR3 extends over 15 amino acids. CDR1 is MNHNS and CDR2 is SASEGT in the germline V gene. The chain links TRBV6-1 to TRBJ2-4, with unresolved D. The sample comprised PBMCs. The sequence derives from a woman between 50 and 59 years old in good health and CMV-seronegative. CDR3 protein: CASSEAFIAKNIQYF. Here the CDR3 DNA reads TGTGCCAGCAGTGAAGCCTTTATAGCCAAAAACATTCAGTACTTC.